This T cell receptor (beta chain) was profiled in a study of graft-versus-host responses after intestinal transplantation. For the study at large: Multivisceral, liver-intestinal, or isolated intestinal grafts went to recipients. All recipients were given anti-thymocyte globulin induction, and tacrolimus and steroids were then administered for roughly 3 years.

Study-level results: The marrow of recipients harbored GvH clones, and ileum or blood showed some of them first. Early post-transplant declines in HvG were associated with peak levels of circulating GvH clones.

As to this clone: Its antigen is not known.

Method: immunoSEQ multiplex PCR; TCRdb's copy keeps in-frame clones and lacks some. The table shows approximately 130,000 clones, with 85% to 95% occurring only once. Germline lookup yields CDR1 SGHNT and CDR2 YENEEA. The CDR3 spans 13 residues. The V end was cut by 1 base, the J end by 3 bases, with 5 bases between. The sample consisted of unstimulated CD4+ T cells sorted from spleen or lymph node cells, taken before intestinal transplant. This receptor was obtained from a human donor who received an intestinal transplant. This rearrangement joins TRBV11-3 to TRBJ2-3; D is ambiguous. CDR3 DNA sequence: TGTGCCAGCAGCTTAGGTGTGACAGATACGCAGTATTTT. This gives the protein CASSLGVTDTQYF. The whole variable domain, remainder taken from reference TRBV11-3 and TRBJ2-3, is EAGVVQSPRYKIIEKKQPVAFWCNPISGHNTLYWYLQNLGQGPELLIRYENEEAVDDSQLPKDRFSAERLKGVDSTLKIQPAELGDSAVYLCASSLGVTDTQYFGPGTRLTVL.